These 26 T cell receptor beta chains were all obtained from the same sample, sequenced in a study of T cell responses to AZD1222 COVID-19 vaccine. Measured with immunoSEQ multiplex PCR; TCRdb has only the in-frame clones, and not every one. Of around 97,000 clones listed, around 92% are singletons. The sequenced sample was peripheral blood, obtained on day 0 of AZD1222 vaccination. Every receptor here comes from an adult in good health.

In DNA form, the CDR3 reads TGTGCCAGCAGTTTATTTTCTTGGGCAGGGAGCTATGGCTACACCTTC. The encoded protein is CASSLFSWAGSYGYTF. The V call is TRBV28, the J call TRBJ1-2; perhaps TRBD1 as D (5 bases). Looked up from germline, CDR1 is MDHEN and CDR2 is SYDVKM. With 1 base removed from V and 4 bases from J, the gap between germline ends came to 16 bases. CDR3 size: 16 residues.

The chain employs TRBV11-2 and TRBJ1-3; D gene uncertain. The CDR3 extends over 14 amino acids. V was shortened by 1 base and J by 3 bases, with 7 bases between the two germline ends. Germline values: CDR1 SGHAT, CDR2 FQNNGV. The DNA for the CDR3 is TGTGCCAGCAGCTTAGCTGGGTATGGAAACACCATATATTTT. Amino acids: CASSLAGYGNTIYF.

The chain combines TRBV6-4 with TRBJ2-3; 7 nucleotides align to TRBD2. The germline V gene encodes CDR1 MRHNA and CDR2 SNTAGT. Trimming at V came to 3 bases and at J to 5 bases, leaving 8 bases not matched to a gene. The CDR3 has 15 amino acids. CDR3 coding DNA: TGTGCCAGCAGTGAAAGGGCGGGAGCCGGAGATACGCAGTATTTT. Encoded protein: CASSERAGAGDTQYF.

The V gene is TRBV7-9, the J gene TRBJ2-7; no clear D. CDR1 and CDR2 (germline): SEHNR, FQNEAQ (reference sequence). There are 13 residues in the CDR3. V lost 3 bases to trimming and J lost 0 bases, with 6 bases between them. CDR3 nucleotide sequence: TGTGCCAGCAGCTTCGGATTCTCCTACGAGCAGTACTTC. This codes for CASSFGFSYEQYF.

J is TRBJ2-5 and V is TRBV9, with 9 bases identical to TRBD2. The germline V gene encodes CDR1 SGDLS and CDR2 YYNGEE. There are 15 residues in the CDR3. The ends lost 4 bases at V and 5 bases at J; junction bases unmatched: 9. The CDR3 region is CASSSSSGTMETQYF. CDR3 DNA: TGTGCCAGCAGCTCTTCTAGCGGGACGATGGAGACCCAGTACTTC.

The J gene is TRBJ2-7, the V gene TRBV11-2; 9 bases match TRBD2. The CDR3 runs 14 residues. In germline, CDR1 is SGHAT, CDR2 FQNNGV. The trim removed 2 bases at V and 7 bases at J, leaving 6 bases unmatched. The CDR3 protein is CASSLLREGLEQYF. CDR3 coding DNA: TGTGCCAGCAGCTTACTGCGGGAGGGCCTTGAGCAGTACTTC.

This clone was seen just once. The gene calls are TRBV5-5 and TRBJ1-2; D ambiguous. The CDR3 has 17 amino acids. V was cut by 3 bases and J by 5 bases, with 23 bases left in between. Germline assignment: CDR1 SGHKS and CDR2 YYEKEE (reference sequence). Here the CDR3 reads CASSSDYRNSLAYGYTF. For the CDR3, the DNA is TGTGCCAGCAGCTCAGACTATCGGAACAGTCTAGCTTATGGCTACACCTTC.

This chain uses TRBV4-2 with TRBJ2-1, with 9 bases fitting TRBD1. Germline CDR1 LGHNA, CDR2 YNFKEQ. V trimming: 4 bases; J trimming: 7 bases; junction bases outside the gene matches: 5. This CDR3 has 14 amino acids. CDR3 residues: CASSPGTGRNEQFF. CDR3 DNA: TGTGCCAGCAGCCCCGGGACAGGGAGGAATGAGCAGTTCTTC.

The J gene is TRBJ1-6, the V gene TRBV6-5; no firm D call. The V end was cut by 8 bases, the J end by 0 bases, with 11 bases between. Germline CDR1 is MNHEY and CDR2 is SVGAGI. The CDR3 runs 15 residues. The chain's CDR3 is CASVRSSSYNSPLHF. The CDR3 DNA reads as TGTGCCAGCGTTAGATCGAGCTCCTATAATTCACCCCTCCACTTT.

This rearrangement joins TRBV28 to TRBJ2-7, with D perhaps TRBD2 (6 bases). The CDR3 is made up of 16 amino acids. The V end lost 6 bases, the J end lost 2 bases, and 20 bases lay between the germline ends. CDR1 MDHEN and CDR2 SYDVKM come from the germline V gene. CDR3 region: CASSPVGSGLTYEQYF. As DNA, the CDR3 is TGTGCCAGCAGCCCAGTGGGAAGCGGGTTGACCTACGAGCAGTACTTC. Complete variable domain (other parts from reference TRBV28 and TRBJ2-7): DVKVTQSSRYLVKRTGEKVFLECVQDMDHENMFWYRQDPGLGLRLIYFSYDVKMKEKGDIPEGYSVSREKKERFSLILESASTNQTSMYLCASSPVGSGLTYEQYFGPGTRLTVT.

The chain has TRBV2 and TRBJ2-7, with D hard to call. V gave up 7 bases and J gave up 3 bases, with 7 bases separating them. This CDR3 is built from 11 residues. Germline V gene lookup returns CDR1 SNHLY and CDR2 FYNNEI. CDR3 loop: CASTPLYEQYF. The CDR3, as DNA: TGTGCCAGCACCCCCCTCTACGAGCAGTACTTC.

V usage is TRBV5-1 and J usage is TRBJ2-2; unclear D gene. The germline CDR1 and CDR2 sequences are SGHRS and YFSETQ. The V end lost 4 bases, the J end lost 2 bases, and 12 bases lay between the germline ends. The CDR3 consists of 15 residues. DNA of the CDR3: TGCGCCAGCAGCCCCACTATCAAAAACACCGGGGAGCTGTTTTTT. This codes for CASSPTIKNTGELFF.

This clone was found once. Here the CDR3 reads CATQGQGGNQPQHF. In nucleotides, the CDR3 is TGTGCCACCCAGGGACAAGGGGGCAATCAGCCCCAGCATTTT. This chain uses TRBV10-3 with TRBJ1-5; a weak D match, TRBD1 (6 bases). This CDR3 comprises 14 residues. Germline CDR1 reads ENHRY; CDR2 reads SYGVKD. Trimming removed 10 bases at V and 2 bases at J, with 15 bases between.

This clone was observed once. This chain connects TRBV5-8 to TRBJ1-5; D call uncertain. The germline CDR1 and CDR2 sequences are SGHTS and YDEGEE. The CDR3 extends over 13 amino acids. The ends were cut back, 2 bases at V and 3 bases at J, with 6 bases in the middle. The CDR3: CASSFRPNQPQHF. DNA for the CDR3: TGTGCCAGCAGCTTCCGTCCCAATCAGCCCCAGCATTTT.

V is TRBV16 and J is TRBJ1-5; D unresolved. There are 13 residues in the CDR3. V gave up 5 bases and J gave up 6 bases, with 11 bases separating them. Germline V gene lookup returns CDR1 KGHSY and CDR2 FQNENV. The CDR3 loop is CASSKGAVQPQHF. In nucleotides, the CDR3 is TGTGCCAGCAGCAAGGGTGCTGTTCAGCCCCAGCATTTT.

The chain recombines TRBV7-2 with TRBJ2-1; D remains unclear. Germline V gene data show CDR1 as SGHTA and CDR2 as FQGNSA. The CDR3 is 11 amino acids. Trimming took off 1 base at V and 15 bases at J, with 10 bases between the two ends. CDR3 nucleotide sequence: TGTGCCAGCAGCTTAGAAGATAGCCCGTTCTTC. Translated: CASSLEDSPFF.

This chain uses TRBV5-1 with TRBJ2-3, with D possibly TRBD1 on 5 matching bases. Germline V gene data show CDR1 as SGHRS and CDR2 as YFSETQ. The V gene lost 0 bases and the J gene lost 0 bases, with 8 bases spanning the gap. There are 15 residues in the CDR3. CDR3: CASSLGGPSTDTQYF. The CDR3 DNA follows: TGCGCCAGCAGCTTGGGGGGCCCGAGCACAGATACGCAGTATTTT.

This clone was seen a handful of times. V and J are TRBV19 and TRBJ1-2; 9 bases are shared with TRBD1. The V gene end was trimmed by 3 bases and the J gene end by 6 bases; junction bases not matched to a gene: 5. This CDR3 comprises 14 residues. CDR1 and CDR2 (germline): LNHDA, SQIVND (reference sequence). The CDR3 DNA reads TGTGCCAGTAGTATGCACAGGGGGCAAGATGGCTACACCTTC. Its translation: CASSMHRGQDGYTF.

The V and J genes are TRBV28 and TRBJ2-5; weak D call: TRBD2 (6 bases). Trimming cost V 2 bases and J 8 bases, with 9 bases left between them. In germline, CDR1 is MDHEN, CDR2 SYDVKM. This CDR3 contains 12 residues. In DNA form, the CDR3 reads TGTGCCAGCAGTTTAAAGGGGACTACCCAGTACTTC. Translated: CASSLKGTTQYF.

The table lists this clone with a count of one. The rearrangement links TRBV2 to TRBJ1-2; a weak D match, TRBD1 (5 bases). The CDR3 extends over 13 amino acids. Germline V gene sequence: CDR1 SNHLY, CDR2 FYNNEI. Trimming took 3 bases from V and 6 from J, leaving 11 bases between them. CDR3 loop: CASSDGTGNGYTF. The CDR3 DNA reads as TGTGCCAGCAGTGACGGGACGGGCAATGGCTACACCTTC.

The J gene is TRBJ2-7, the V gene TRBV18; 9 bases fit TRBD1. This CDR3 has 16 residues. CDR1 is KGHSH and CDR2 is LQKENI in the germline V gene. Trimming cost V 3 bases and J 1 base; bases outside gene matches: 7. The DNA for the CDR3 is TGTGCCAGCTCACCGATCGGGACAGGGACTTCCTACGAGCAGTACTTC. Encoded protein: CASSPIGTGTSYEQYF.

This sequence joins TRBV6-5 and TRBJ1-5; no clear D gene. The ends were cut back, 8 bases at V and 3 bases at J, with 8 bases in the middle. Germline CDR1 is MNHEY and CDR2 is SVGAGI. The CDR3 has 12 amino acids. CDR3 nucleotide sequence: TGTGCCAGCGGTCCGATCAATCAGCCCCAGCATTTT. Its translation is CASGPINQPQHF.

This clone turned up a few times. The limits of the CDR3 on the DNA are not certain, so only TCRdb's listed CDR3 is given. The genes are TRBV5-6 and TRBJ1-2. The CDR3 is 14 residues long, counting both termini. The germline V gene encodes CDR1 SGHDT and CDR2 YYEEEE. The CDR3 spells CASSFGPGEDGYTF.

This rearrangement joins TRBV14 to TRBJ2-3; D remains ambiguous. This CDR3 spans 12 amino acids. The germline V gene has CDR1 SGHDN and CDR2 FVKESK. Trimming pared 5 bases from V and 4 bases from J, leaving 7 bases between. The CDR3 here is CASSLVADTQYF. The CDR3 DNA follows: TGTGCCAGCAGCTTGGTCGCAGATACGCAGTATTTT.

This chain joins TRBV4-3 and TRBJ1-2; D is perhaps TRBD1 (5 bases). CDR3 length: 18 amino acids. Trimming shortened V by 0 bases and J by 0 bases, and 17 bases separated the two germline ends. Germline V gene sequence: CDR1 LGHNA, CDR2 YSLEER. The CDR3 nucleotides read TGCGCCAGCAGCCAAGACCCCCCAGGGAGGGAAGCTAACTATGGCTACACCTTC. Translating gives CASSQDPPGREANYGYTF.

As concerns this clone: One end of the junction varies from germline; a read error may be responsible. The genes are TRBV2 and TRBJ2-5; TRBD1 aligns across 7 bases. There are 14 residues in the CDR3. Germline lookup yields CDR1 SNHLY and CDR2 FYNNEI. DNA for the CDR3: TGTGCCAGCAGACAGGGCGAAGGTCGACAGGGAAAGAACTTC. Residues: CASRQGEGRQGKNF.